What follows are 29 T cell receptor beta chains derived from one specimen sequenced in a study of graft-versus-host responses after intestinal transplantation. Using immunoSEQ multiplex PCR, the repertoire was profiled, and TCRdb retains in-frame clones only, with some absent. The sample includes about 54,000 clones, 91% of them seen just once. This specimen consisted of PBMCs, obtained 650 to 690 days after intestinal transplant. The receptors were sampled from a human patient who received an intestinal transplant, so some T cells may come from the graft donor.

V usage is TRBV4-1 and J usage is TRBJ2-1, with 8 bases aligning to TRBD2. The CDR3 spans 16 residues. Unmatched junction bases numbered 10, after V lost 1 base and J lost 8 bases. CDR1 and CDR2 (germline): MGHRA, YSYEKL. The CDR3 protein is CASSQARSSGGDEQFF. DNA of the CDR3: TGCGCCAGCAGCCAAGCAAGGTCCAGCGGGGGCGATGAGCAGTTCTTC.

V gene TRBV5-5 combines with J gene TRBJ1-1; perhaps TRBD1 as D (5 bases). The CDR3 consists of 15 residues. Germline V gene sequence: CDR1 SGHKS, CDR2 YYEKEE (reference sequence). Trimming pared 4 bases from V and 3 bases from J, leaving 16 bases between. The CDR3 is CASSPRWGVDTEAFF. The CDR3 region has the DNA TGTGCCAGCAGCCCTCGATGGGGGGTAGACACTGAAGCTTTCTTT.

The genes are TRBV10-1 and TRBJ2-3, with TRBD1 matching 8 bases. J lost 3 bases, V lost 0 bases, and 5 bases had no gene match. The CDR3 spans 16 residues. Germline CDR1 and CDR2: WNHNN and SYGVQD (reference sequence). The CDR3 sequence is CASSESGTGGTDTQYF. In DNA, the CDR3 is TGCGCCAGCAGTGAGTCCGGGACAGGTGGGACAGATACGCAGTATTTT.

Here the CDR3 reads CASSARSGSTYEQYF. CDR3 sequence (DNA): TGCGCCAGCAGCGCGAGATCGGGTTCAACTTACGAGCAGTACTTC. The V gene is TRBV5-1, the J gene TRBJ2-7; no firm D call. CDR3 length: 15 residues. Trimming cost V 4 bases and J 4 bases, with 18 bases left between them. Germline V lookup: CDR1 SGHRS, CDR2 YFSETQ.

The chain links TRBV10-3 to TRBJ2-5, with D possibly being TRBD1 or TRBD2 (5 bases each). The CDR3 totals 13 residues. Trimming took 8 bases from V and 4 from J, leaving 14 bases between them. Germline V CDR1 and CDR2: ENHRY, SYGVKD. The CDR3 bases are TGTGCCATCGGGGGACCTGGGGGAGAGACCCAGTACTTC. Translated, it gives CAIGGPGGETQYF.

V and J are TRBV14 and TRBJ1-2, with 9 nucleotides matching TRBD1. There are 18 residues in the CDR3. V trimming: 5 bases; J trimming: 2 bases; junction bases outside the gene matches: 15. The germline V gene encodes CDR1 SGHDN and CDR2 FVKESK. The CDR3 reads CASSWTGDLINLNYGYTF. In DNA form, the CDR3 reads TGTGCCAGCAGCTGGACAGGGGATTTAATCAACTTAAACTATGGCTACACCTTC.

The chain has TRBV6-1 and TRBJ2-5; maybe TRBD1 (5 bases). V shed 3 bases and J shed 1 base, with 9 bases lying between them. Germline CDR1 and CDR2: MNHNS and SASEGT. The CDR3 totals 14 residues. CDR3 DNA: TGTGCCAGCAGTGAGGGGCAGATCCAAGAGACCCAGTACTTC. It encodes CASSEGQIQETQYF.

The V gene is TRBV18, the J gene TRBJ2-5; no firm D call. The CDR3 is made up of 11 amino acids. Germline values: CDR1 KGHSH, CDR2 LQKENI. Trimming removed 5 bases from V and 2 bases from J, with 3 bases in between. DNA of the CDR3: TGTGCCAGCTCATCACAAGAGACCCAGTACTTC. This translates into CASSSQETQYF.

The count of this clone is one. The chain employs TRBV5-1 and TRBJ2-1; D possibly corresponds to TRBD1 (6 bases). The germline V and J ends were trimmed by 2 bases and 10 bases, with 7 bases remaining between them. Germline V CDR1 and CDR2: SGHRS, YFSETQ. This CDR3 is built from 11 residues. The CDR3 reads CASSFGGEQFF. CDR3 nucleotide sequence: TGCGCCAGCAGCTTTGGGGGCGAGCAGTTCTTC. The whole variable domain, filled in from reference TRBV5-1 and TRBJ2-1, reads KAGVTQTPRYLIKTRGQQVTLSCSPISGHRSVSWYQQTPGQGLQFLFEYFSETQRNKGNFPGRFSGRQFSNSRSEMNVSTLELGDSALYLCASSFGGEQFFGPGTRLTVL.

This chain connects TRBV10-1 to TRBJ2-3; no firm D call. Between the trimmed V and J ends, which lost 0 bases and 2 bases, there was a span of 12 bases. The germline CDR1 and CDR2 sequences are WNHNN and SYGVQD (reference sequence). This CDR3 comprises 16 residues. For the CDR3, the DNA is TGCGCCAGCAGTGAGTCGATCATCACCACCACAGATACGCAGTATTTT. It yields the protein CASSESIITTTDTQYF.

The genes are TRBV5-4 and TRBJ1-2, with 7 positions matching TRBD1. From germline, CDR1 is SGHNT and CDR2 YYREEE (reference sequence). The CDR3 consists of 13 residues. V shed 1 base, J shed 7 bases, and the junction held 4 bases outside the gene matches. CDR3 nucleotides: TGTGCCAGCAGCTTGAAGGGGGCTACTGGCTACACCTTC. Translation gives CASSLKGATGYTF.

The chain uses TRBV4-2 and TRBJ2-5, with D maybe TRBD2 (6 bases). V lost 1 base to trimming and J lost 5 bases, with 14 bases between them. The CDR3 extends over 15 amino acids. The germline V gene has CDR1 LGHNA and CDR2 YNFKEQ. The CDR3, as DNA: TGTGCCAGCAGCCAAGGTTTCGGGGGTGGCGAGACCCAGTACTTC. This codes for CASSQGFGGGETQYF.

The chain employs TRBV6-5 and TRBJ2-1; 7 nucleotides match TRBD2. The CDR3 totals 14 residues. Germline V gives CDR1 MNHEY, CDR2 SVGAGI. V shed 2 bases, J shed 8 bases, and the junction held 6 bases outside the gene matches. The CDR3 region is CASSYAGVNDEQFF. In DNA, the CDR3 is TGTGCCAGCAGTTACGCGGGGGTGAACGATGAGCAGTTCTTC.

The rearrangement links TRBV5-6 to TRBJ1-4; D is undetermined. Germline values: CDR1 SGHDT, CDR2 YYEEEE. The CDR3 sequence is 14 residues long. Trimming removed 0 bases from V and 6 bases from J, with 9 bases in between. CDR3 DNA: TGTGCCAGCAGCTTGGGGTCCTATGATGAAAAACTGTTTTTT. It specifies CASSLGSYDEKLFF. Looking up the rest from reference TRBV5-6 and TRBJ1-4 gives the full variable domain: DAGVTQSPTHLIKTRGQQVTLRCSPKSGHDTVSWYQQALGQGPQFIFQYYEEEERQRGNFPDRFSGHQFPNYSSELNVNALLLGDSALYLCASSLGSYDEKLFFGSGTQLSVL.

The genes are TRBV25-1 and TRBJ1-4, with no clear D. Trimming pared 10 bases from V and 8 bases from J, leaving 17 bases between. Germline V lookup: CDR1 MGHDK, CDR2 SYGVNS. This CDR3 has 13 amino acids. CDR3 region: CATSAVSGEKLFF. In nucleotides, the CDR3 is TGTGCCACCTCTGCGGTATCCGGCGAAAAACTGTTTTTT.

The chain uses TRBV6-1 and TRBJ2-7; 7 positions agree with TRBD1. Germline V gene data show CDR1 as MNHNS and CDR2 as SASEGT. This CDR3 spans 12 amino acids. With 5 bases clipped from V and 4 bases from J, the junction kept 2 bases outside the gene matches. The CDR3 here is CASSTGQYEQYF. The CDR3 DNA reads TGTGCCAGCAGTACGGGACAGTACGAGCAGTACTTC.

DNA of the CDR3: TGTGCCAGAGGGATTTTAGCGCAGTACTTC. It codes for CARGILAQYF. V usage is TRBV2 and J usage is TRBJ2-7; D call uncertain. The V gene lost 9 bases and the J gene lost 9 bases, with 12 bases spanning the gap. Germline V lookup: CDR1 SNHLY, CDR2 FYNNEI. This CDR3 spans 10 amino acids.

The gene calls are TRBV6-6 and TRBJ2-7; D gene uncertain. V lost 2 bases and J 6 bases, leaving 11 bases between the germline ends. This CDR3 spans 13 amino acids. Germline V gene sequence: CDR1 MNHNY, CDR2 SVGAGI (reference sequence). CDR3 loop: CASSYAVNIEQYF. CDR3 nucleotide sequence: TGTGCCAGCAGTTACGCTGTGAATATCGAGCAGTACTTC.

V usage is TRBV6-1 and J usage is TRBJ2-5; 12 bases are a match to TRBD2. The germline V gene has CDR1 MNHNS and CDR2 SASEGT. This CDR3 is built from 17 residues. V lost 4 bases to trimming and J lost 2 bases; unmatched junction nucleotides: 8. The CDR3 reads CASSAETSGGPQETQYF. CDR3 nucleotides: TGTGCCAGCAGTGCTGAGACTAGCGGGGGCCCACAAGAGACCCAGTACTTC.

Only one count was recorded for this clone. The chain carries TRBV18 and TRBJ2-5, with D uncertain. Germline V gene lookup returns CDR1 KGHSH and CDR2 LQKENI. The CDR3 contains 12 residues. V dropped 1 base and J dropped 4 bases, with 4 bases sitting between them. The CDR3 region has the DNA TGTGCCAGCTCACCACGCCTAGAGACCCAGTACTTC. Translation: CASSPRLETQYF.

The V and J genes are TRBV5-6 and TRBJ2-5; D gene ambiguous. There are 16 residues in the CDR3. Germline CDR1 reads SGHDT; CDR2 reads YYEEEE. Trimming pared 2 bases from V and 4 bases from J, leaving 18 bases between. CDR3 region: CASSFPLAFSRETQYF. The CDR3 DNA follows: TGTGCCAGCAGCTTTCCCCTGGCCTTTTCTAGAGAGACCCAGTACTTC.

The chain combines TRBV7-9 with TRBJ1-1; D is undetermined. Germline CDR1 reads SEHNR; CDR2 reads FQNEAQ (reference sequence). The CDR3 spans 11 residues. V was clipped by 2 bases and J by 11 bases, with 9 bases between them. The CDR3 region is CASSLPPRAFF. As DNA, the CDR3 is TGTGCCAGCAGCTTACCCCCCCGCGCTTTCTTT.

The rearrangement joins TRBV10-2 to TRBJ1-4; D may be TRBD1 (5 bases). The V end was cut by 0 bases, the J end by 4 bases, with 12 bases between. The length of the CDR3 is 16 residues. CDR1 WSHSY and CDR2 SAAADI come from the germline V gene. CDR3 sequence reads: CASSESRRDLNEKLFF. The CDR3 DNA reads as TGCGCCAGCAGTGAGTCGAGGCGGGACCTTAATGAAAAACTGTTTTTT.

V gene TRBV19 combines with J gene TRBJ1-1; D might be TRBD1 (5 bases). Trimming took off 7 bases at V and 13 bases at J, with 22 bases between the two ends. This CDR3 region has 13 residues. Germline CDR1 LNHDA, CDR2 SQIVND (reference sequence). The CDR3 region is CASTAPGLSWGFF. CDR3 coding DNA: TGTGCCAGTACCGCCCCAGGGCTCTCCTGGGGTTTCTTT.

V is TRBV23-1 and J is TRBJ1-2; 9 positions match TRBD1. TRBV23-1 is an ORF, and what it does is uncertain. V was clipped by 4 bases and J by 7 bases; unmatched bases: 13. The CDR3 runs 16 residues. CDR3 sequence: CASSRWTGENCGGYTF. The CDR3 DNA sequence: TGCGCCAGCAGTCGGTGGACAGGGGAGAATTGTGGTGGCTACACCTTC.

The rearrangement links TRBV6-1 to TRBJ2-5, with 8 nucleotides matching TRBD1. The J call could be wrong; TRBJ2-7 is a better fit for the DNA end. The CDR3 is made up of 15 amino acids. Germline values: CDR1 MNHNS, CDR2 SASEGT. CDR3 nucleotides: TGTGCCAGCAGTCCGGGTCGGACAGGGCTTTACGAGCAGTACTTC. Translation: CASSPGRTGLYEQYF.

DNA for the CDR3: TGTGCCAGCAGCGTAGAGGGCGGGGGAAGTCGGCCCGGGGAGCTGTTTTTT. Translation gives CASSVEGGGSRPGELFF. The J gene is TRBJ2-2, the V gene TRBV9; 7 bases fit TRBD2. This CDR3 spans 17 amino acids. J gave up 6 bases and V 0 bases, and 11 bases lay outside the gene matches. CDR1 and CDR2 from the germline V gene are SGDLS and YYNGEE.

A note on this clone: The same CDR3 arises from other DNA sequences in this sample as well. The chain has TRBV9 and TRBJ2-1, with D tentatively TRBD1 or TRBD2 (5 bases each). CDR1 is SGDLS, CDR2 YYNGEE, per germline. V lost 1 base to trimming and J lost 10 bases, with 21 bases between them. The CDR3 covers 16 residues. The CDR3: CASSVFGSGLGREQFF. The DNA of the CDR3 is TGTGCCAGCAGCGTATTCGGCTCGGGGCTCGGACGGGAGCAGTTCTTC.

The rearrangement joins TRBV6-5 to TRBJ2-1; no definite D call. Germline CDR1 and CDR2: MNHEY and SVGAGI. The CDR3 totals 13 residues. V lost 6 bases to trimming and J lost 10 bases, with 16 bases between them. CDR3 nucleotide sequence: TGTGCCAGCAGCCTAACTTCCTTGGGGGAGCAGTTCTTC. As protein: CASSLTSLGEQFF.